This is a list of T cell receptor beta chains from one sample in a study of blood T cell repertoires in COVID-19. The protocol was immunoSEQ multiplex PCR, while the TCRdb copy is restricted to in-frame clones and leaves out a portion. The table includes about 240,000 clones, about 82% detected once. Sequenced sample: peripheral blood. The receptors derive from a woman aged 55-69 years with active or convalescent COVID-19. CDR3s include the opening cysteine and the closing phenylalanine or tryptophan. A D gene is named only where the DNA matches it firmly. Only part of the rows carry a size: once, few, many, or a class if the clone is expanded.

v_gene	d_gene	abundance	j_gene	CDR3nt	CDR3aa
TRBV15	-	-	TRBJ2-1	TGTGCCACCAGCAGAGATTTGCCAGAGGCACAGGTCTACAATGAGCAGTTCTTC	CATSRDLPEAQVYNEQFF
TRBV3-1/TRBV3-2	TRBD2	-	TRBJ2-1	TGTGCCAGCAGCCTCCGACTAGCGGGTAATGAGCAGTTCTTC	CASSLRLAGNEQFF
TRBV6-6	TRBD1	-	TRBJ1-5	TGTGCCAGCAGTTACATGGGACAGCACAATCAGCCCCAGCATTTT	CASSYMGQHNQPQHF
TRBV25-1	-	-	TRBJ1-2	TGTGCCAGCAGTGAATATTACCCGAGGGCAGGGGACTATGGCTACACCTTC	CASSEYYPRAGDYGYTF
TRBV6-5	-	once	TRBJ1-5	TGTGCCAGCAGTCGGGATCAGCCCCAGCATTTT	CASSRDQPQHF
TRBV28	TRBD1	-	TRBJ1-1	TGTGCCAGCAGGGCGACAGGGTCGAACACTGAAGCTTTCTTT	CASRATGSNTEAFF
TRBV5-1	TRBD2	-	TRBJ2-1	TGCGCCAGCAGGGGCCTAGCGGTCCATGAGCAGTTCTTC	CASRGLAVHEQFF
TRBV12-3/TRBV12-4	-	-	TRBJ1-2	TGTGCCAGCAGTTTAGGAGTCTATGGCTACACCTTC	CASSLGVYGYTF
TRBV27	-	-	TRBJ2-6	TGTGCCAGCAGTTTAACTGTCTCTGGGGCCAACGTCCTGACTTTC	CASSLTVSGANVLTF
TRBV7-8	TRBD1	-	TRBJ2-7	TGTGCCAGCAGCTCAGGGACAGACCTCTACGAGCAGTACTTC	CASSSGTDLYEQYF
TRBV7-2	-	-	TRBJ2-3	TGTGCCAGCAGCGCCGGTGGTTACACAGATACGCAGTATTTT	CASSAGGYTDTQYF
TRBV19	-	-	TRBJ2-3	TGTGCCAGTAGTATACCCCGGGGAGATACGCAGTATTTT	CASSIPRGDTQYF
TRBV6-4	-	-	TRBJ1-1	TGTGCCAGCAGTCACTCTGGGGGGGCGGCGAACACTGAAGCTTTCTTT	CASSHSGGAANTEAFF
TRBV7-8	TRBD2	-	TRBJ2-3	TGTGCCAGCAGCTTAGCACCAGCGGGAGTATCAGATACGCAGTATTTT	CASSLAPAGVSDTQYF
TRBV9	TRBD2	few	TRBJ2-1	TGTGCCAGCGGTACCGGGAGGTTTTACAATGAGCAGTTCTTC	CASGTGRFYNEQFF
TRBV19	-	-	TRBJ2-5	TGTGCCACCTCGCCTCGACAGGGAGGTGAGACCCAGTACTTC	CATSPRQGGETQYF
TRBV30	-	-	TRBJ1-1	TGTGCCTGGAGAGGAGGGCAGAACACTGAAGCTTTCTTT	CAWRGGQNTEAFF
TRBV19	TRBD1	-	TRBJ2-5	TGTGCCAGTAGTGCCAACAGGGGGCTGGTTGAGACCCAGTACTTC	CASSANRGLVETQYF
TRBV10-3	-	once	TRBJ1-1	TGTGCCATCAGTGAGTCGGGGCAGAACACTGAAGCTTTCTTT	CAISESGQNTEAFF
TRBV5-1	-	few	TRBJ2-1	TGCGCCAGCAGCTTGGGGCAGGGCTCCTACAATGAGCAGTTCTTC	CASSLGQGSYNEQFF
TRBV10-2	-	-	TRBJ2-4	TGCGCCAGCAGTGAGCAGGGAACCAAAAACATTCAGTACTTC	CASSEQGTKNIQYF
TRBV5-1	-	-	TRBJ2-3	TGCGCCAGCAGCTTCGGACAATTCCGGGGGTCAGATACGCAGTATTTT	CASSFGQFRGSDTQYF
TRBV5-1	TRBD1	-	TRBJ2-5	TGCGCCAGCAGCTTGGGACAGGGGGCTCAGGAGACCCAGTACTTC	CASSLGQGAQETQYF
TRBV7-8	-	-	TRBJ1-6	TGTGCCAGCACCACCCTTTCCTTCCGCCGGGGAAATTCACCCCTCCACTTT	CASTTLSFRRGNSPLHF
TRBV29-1	TRBD1	-	TRBJ2-5	TGCAGCGCGACAGGGTACGAGACCCAGTACTTC	CSATGYETQYF
TRBV5-4	TRBD1	once	TRBJ1-2	TGTGCCAGCAGCTTCAGGGGGCCCAGCTATGGCTACACCTTC	CASSFRGPSYGYTF
TRBV4-2	TRBD1	-	TRBJ1-1	TGTGCCAGCAGCCAAGCGGGACAGGATGACACTGAAGCTTTCTTT	CASSQAGQDDTEAFF
TRBV7-3	TRBD1	-	TRBJ2-7	TGTGCCAGCAGCTTAACGGGACAGGGGGCCTACGAGCAGTACTTC	CASSLTGQGAYEQYF
TRBV29-1	-	-	TRBJ2-1	TGCAGCGTTGAAATCAGCTCCTACAATGAGCAGTTCTTC	CSVEISSYNEQFF
TRBV11-2	TRBD1	-	TRBJ2-3	TGTGCCAGCAGCTTAGAGGGGGACAGGGTAAGAGGCACAGATACGCAGTATTTT	CASSLEGDRVRGTDTQYF
TRBV14	TRBD2	-	TRBJ2-3	TGTGCCAGCAGCCAACTTACTAGCGGGGGCGGAGATACGCAGTATTTT	CASSQLTSGGGDTQYF
TRBV7-8	-	once	TRBJ1-5	TGTGCCAGCAGCTTAGGACCGACAGGAGGTAATCAGCCCCAGCATTTT	CASSLGPTGGNQPQHF
TRBV3-1/TRBV3-2	TRBD1	-	TRBJ2-2	TGTGCCGGAGGACAGGGCGGGACCGGGGAGCTGTTTTTT	CAGGQGGTGELFF
TRBV4-1	TRBD1	-	TRBJ1-1	TGCGCCAGCAGCCAAGCTACAGGGGAAAATGTTGAAGCTTTCTTT	CASSQATGENVEAFF
TRBV19	TRBD1	-	TRBJ2-5	TGTGCCAGTAGGAAGACAGGGCAAGAGACCCAGTACTTC	CASRKTGQETQYF
TRBV19	-	-	TRBJ1-1	TGTGCCAGTAGTATCGGGACTGAAGCTTTCTTT	CASSIGTEAFF
TRBV28	-	-	TRBJ2-7	TGTGCCAGCAGTGAGGAGTACGAGCAGTACTTC	CASSEEYEQYF
TRBV15	-	-	TRBJ2-1	TGTGCCACCAGCAGAGATGGCGGGGAACCCTACAATGAGCAGTTCTTC	CATSRDGGEPYNEQFF
TRBV6-2/TRBV6-3	-	-	TRBJ2-5	TGTGCCAGCAGCTCGGACACCCAAGAGACCCAGTACTTC	CASSSDTQETQYF
TRBV15	TRBD2	-	TRBJ2-1	TGTGCCACCAGCAGAGATCTAGCGGGGGCCCAGATATACAATGAGCAGTTCTTC	CATSRDLAGAQIYNEQFF
TRBV4-1	TRBD2	-	TRBJ2-4	TGCGCCAGCAGCCAAGTAGCGGGGGCCCCTAACATTCAGTACTTC	CASSQVAGAPNIQYF
TRBV6-6	TRBD1	-	TRBJ1-2	TGTGCCAGCAGTTACACCACAGGGGGCTATGGCTACACCTTC	CASSYTTGGYGYTF
TRBV15	-	-	TRBJ1-2	TGTGCCACCAGCAAAACTACGGACAGCGGCTATGGCTACACCTTC	CATSKTTDSGYGYTF
TRBV30	-	few	TRBJ1-1	TGTGCCTGGATCGTGCGGGGGGCAAAAACTGAAGCTTTCTTT	CAWIVRGAKTEAFF
TRBV6-1	-	-	TRBJ1-2	TGTGCCAGCAGTGAAATTTGGGGGGGTTTTGGCTACACCTTC	CASSEIWGGFGYTF
TRBV30	-	-	TRBJ1-5	TGTGCCTGGAGTGTACACGGGGACAATCAGCCCCAGCATTTT	CAWSVHGDNQPQHF
TRBV5-4	-	-	TRBJ2-5	TGTGCCAGCAGCCCTCGCCCCCGGGATCAAGAGACCCAGTACTTC	CASSPRPRDQETQYF
TRBV2	-	few	TRBJ1-2	TGTGCCAGCAGTTACAGGGTCCAATATGGCTACACCTTC	CASSYRVQYGYTF
TRBV10-3	-	once	TRBJ1-2	TGTGCCATCAGTGAGGCGGGAGGGGGAAGTGGCTACACCTTC	CAISEAGGGSGYTF
TRBV19	TRBD2	-	TRBJ2-1	TGTGCCAGTAGTATCGGGGGGGGTGAAAATGAGCAGTTCTTC	CASSIGGGENEQFF
TRBV6-5	TRBD1	-	TRBJ2-1	TGTGCCAGTCCAGGGGGCAATGAGCAGTTCTTC	CASPGGNEQFF
TRBV15	TRBD2	-	TRBJ2-1	TGTGCCACCAGCAGAGGAACAGCGGGGGGAGGGTTCTTC	CATSRGTAGGGFF
TRBV2	-	few	TRBJ2-6	TGTGCCAGCAGTGACGGGATTCCTGGGGCCAACGTCCTGACTTTC	CASSDGIPGANVLTF
TRBV2	TRBD2	-	TRBJ2-5	TGTGCCAGCAGTGCTCAGGGACTAGCGCGAGAGACCCAGTACTTC	CASSAQGLARETQYF
TRBV11-3	TRBD2	-	TRBJ2-1	TGTGCCAGCAGCTTAGGAATTGGGACTAGCGGGAAATCCGAGCAGTTCTTC	CASSLGIGTSGKSEQFF